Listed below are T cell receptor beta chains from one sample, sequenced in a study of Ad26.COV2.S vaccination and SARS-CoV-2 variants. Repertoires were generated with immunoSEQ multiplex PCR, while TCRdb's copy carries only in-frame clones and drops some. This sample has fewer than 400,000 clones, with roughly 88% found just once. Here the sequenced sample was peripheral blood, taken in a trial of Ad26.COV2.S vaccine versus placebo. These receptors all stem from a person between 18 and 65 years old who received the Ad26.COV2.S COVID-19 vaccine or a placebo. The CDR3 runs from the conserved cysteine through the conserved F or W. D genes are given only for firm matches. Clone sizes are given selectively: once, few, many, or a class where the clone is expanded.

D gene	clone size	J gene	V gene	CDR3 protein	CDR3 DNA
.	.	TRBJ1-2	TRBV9	CASSGGPVLYGYTF	TGTGCCAGCAGCGGAGGCCCTGTCCTCTATGGCTACACCTTC
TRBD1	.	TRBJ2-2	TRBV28	CASSPGDRGFRELFF	TGTGCCAGCAGTCCGGGGGACAGGGGCTTCCGGGAGCTGTTTTTT
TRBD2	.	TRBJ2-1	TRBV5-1	CASRSSGGPPEQFF	TGCGCCAGCAGATCTAGCGGGGGCCCCCCTGAGCAGTTCTTC
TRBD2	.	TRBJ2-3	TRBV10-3	CAISVGGSTDTQYF	TGTGCCATCAGTGTGGGGGGGAGCACAGATACGCAGTATTTT
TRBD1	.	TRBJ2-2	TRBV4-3	CASSLSTGGELTGELFF	TGCGCCAGCAGCTTGTCTACAGGGGGCGAGCTCACCGGGGAGCTGTTTTTT
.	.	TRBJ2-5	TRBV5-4	CASAMDSGRIQETQYF	TGTGCCAGCGCCATGGATTCGGGACGGATCCAAGAGACCCAGTACTTC
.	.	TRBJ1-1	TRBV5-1	CASSQAKGRITEAFF	TGCGCCAGCAGCCAGGCTAAAGGGCGGATCACTGAAGCTTTCTTT
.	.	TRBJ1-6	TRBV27	CASKVGSSPLHF	TGTGCCAGCAAGGTGGGGAGTTCACCCCTCCACTTT
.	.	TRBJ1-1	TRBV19	CASSIDTGLEAFF	TGTGCCAGTAGTATAGACACAGGGTTGGAAGCTTTCTTT
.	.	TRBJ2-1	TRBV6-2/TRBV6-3	CASSPLNEQFF	TGTGCCAGCAGCCCACTTAATGAGCAGTTCTTC
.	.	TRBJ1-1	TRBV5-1	CASSLVGLEAFF	TGCGCCAGCAGCTTGGTAGGGTTGGAAGCTTTCTTT
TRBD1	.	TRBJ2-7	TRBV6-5	CATGQGDAYYEQYF	TGTGCCACTGGGCAGGGGGACGCATACTACGAGCAGTACTTC
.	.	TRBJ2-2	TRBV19	CASRVQNTGELFF	TGTGCCAGTAGGGTACAGAACACCGGGGAGCTGTTTTTT
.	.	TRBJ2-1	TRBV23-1	CASSQFVSIRVFDNEQFF	TGCGCCAGCAGTCAATTCGTCTCAATAAGGGTTTTCGACAATGAGCAGTTCTTC
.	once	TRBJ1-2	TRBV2	CASRLRGENNYGYTF	TGTGCCAGCAGACTCAGGGGCGAAAATAACTATGGCTACACCTTC
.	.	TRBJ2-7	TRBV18	CASSPIPPPSSYEQYF	TGTGCCAGCTCACCAATACCCCCCCCGTCCTCCTACGAGCAGTACTTC
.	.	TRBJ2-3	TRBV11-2	CASSSETGIRTDTQYF	TGTGCCAGCAGCTCTGAAACAGGGATCCGCACAGATACGCAGTATTTT
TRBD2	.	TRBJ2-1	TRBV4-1	CASSQEFLAGVNEQFF	TGCGCCAGCAGCCAAGAATTCCTAGCGGGAGTGAATGAGCAGTTCTTC
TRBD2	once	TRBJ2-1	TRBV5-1	CASSPRGPSGGDNEQFF	TGCGCCAGCAGCCCACGGGGCCCTAGCGGGGGGGACAATGAGCAGTTCTTC
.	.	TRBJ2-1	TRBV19	CASTRKPHYDGADREQFF	TGTGCCAGTACCCGGAAACCCCACTACGACGGAGCCGACCGAGAGCAGTTCTTC
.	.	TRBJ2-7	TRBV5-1	CASGPRGSYEQYF	TGCGCCAGCGGCCCACGGGGTTCCTACGAGCAGTACTTC
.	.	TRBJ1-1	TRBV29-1	CSVEQQGTEAFF	TGCAGCGTTGAACAGCAGGGGACTGAAGCTTTCTTT
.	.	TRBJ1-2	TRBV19	CASRPYEGEFNYGYTF	TGTGCCAGTAGACCCTACGAGGGCGAATTCAACTATGGCTACACCTTC
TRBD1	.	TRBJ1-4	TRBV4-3	CASSQETGTVEKLFF	TGCGCCAGCAGCCAAGAAACCGGGACAGTCGAAAAACTGTTTTTT
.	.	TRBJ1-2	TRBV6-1	CASSDPLEGREGYGYTF	TGTGCCAGCAGTGACCCGTTGGAAGGGCGGGAAGGGTATGGCTACACCTTC